The 5 T cell receptor beta chains presented below share a single source sample, sequenced in a study of blood T cell repertoires in COVID-19. Produced via immunoSEQ multiplex PCR; TCRdb's table is partial and in-frame only. The repertoire holds approximately 500,000 clones, with roughly nine tenths as singletons. The sample comprised peripheral blood. The receptors stem from a man younger than 35 with COVID-19, enrolled during active disease.

The chain combines TRBV11-2 with TRBJ1-1; TRBD1 aligns across 7 bases. Germline CDR1 and CDR2: SGHAT and FQNNGV. The CDR3 consists of 16 residues. Trimming took 1 base from V and 0 from J; bases not matched to a gene: 5. The CDR3 DNA is TGTGCCAGCAGCTTAGCCCCGGGACAGCTGAACACTGAAGCTTTCTTT. Translated, it gives CASSLAPGQLNTEAFF.

This clone was counted only a few times. The rearrangement joins TRBV4-2 to TRBJ2-7; D remains unclear. Trimming removed 3 bases from V and 5 bases from J, with 17 bases in between. The V gene's germline CDR1 is LGHNA and CDR2 YNFKEQ. CDR3 length: 15 amino acids. In DNA, the CDR3 is TGTGCCAGCAGCCACCTACTAACCTCCATCGACGAGCAGTACTTC. This gives the protein CASSHLLTSIDEQYF.

The chain couples TRBV5-1 to TRBJ1-1; 10 nucleotides match TRBD1. The germline CDR1 and CDR2 sequences are SGHRS and YFSETQ. There are 14 residues in the CDR3. J lost 7 bases, V lost 3 bases, and 6 bases had no gene match. CDR3 DNA sequence: TGCGCCAGCAGCTCACCGACAGGGGGCGATGAAGCTTTCTTT. This translates into CASSSPTGGDEAFF.

CDR3 loop: CASSLRADQPQHF. The CDR3 DNA is TGTGCCAGCAGTTTGAGAGCGGATCAGCCCCAGCATTTT. The chain carries TRBV12-3 or TRBV12-4 and TRBJ1-5; D is ambiguous. CDR3 length equals 13 residues. V lost 3 bases and J lost 5, with 8 bases in between.

V and J are TRBV5-1 and TRBJ2-1, with 13 bases aligning to TRBD2. The germline V gene has CDR1 SGHRS and CDR2 YFSETQ. V lost 4 bases to trimming and J lost 14 bases; unmatched junction nucleotides: 6. The CDR3 is made up of 13 amino acids. The CDR3 DNA reads as TGCGCCAGCAGCCCCGGGACTAGCGGGACGGAGTTCTTC. Protein sequence: CASSPGTSGTEFF.